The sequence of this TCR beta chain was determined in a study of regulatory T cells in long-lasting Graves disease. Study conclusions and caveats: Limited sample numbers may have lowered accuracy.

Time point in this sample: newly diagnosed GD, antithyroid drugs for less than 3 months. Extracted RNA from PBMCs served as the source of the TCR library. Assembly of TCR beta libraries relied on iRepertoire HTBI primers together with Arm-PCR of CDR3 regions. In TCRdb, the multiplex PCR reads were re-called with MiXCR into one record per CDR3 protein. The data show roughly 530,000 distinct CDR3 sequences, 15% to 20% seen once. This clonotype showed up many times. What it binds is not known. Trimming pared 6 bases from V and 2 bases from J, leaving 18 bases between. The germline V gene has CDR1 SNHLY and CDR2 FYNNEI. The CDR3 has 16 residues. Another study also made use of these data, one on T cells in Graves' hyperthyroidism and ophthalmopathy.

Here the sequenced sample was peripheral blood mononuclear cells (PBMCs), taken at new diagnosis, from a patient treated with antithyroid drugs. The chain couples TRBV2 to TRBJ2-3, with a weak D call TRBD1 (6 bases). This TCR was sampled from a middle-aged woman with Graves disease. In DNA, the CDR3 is TGTGCCAGCAGCTTTACAGGGAGTCCCTACACAGATACGCAGTATTTT. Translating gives CASSFTGSPYTDTQYF.